This T cell receptor (beta chain) was found in a study of long-term antiretroviral therapy in people with HIV. Study-level background: In the earliest collections, sampling predates the 2015 immediate-ART recommendation by about a decade.

Samples were assayed with immunoSEQ v3.0 at survey level. Here immunoSEQ multiplex PCR was the method, and the copy in TCRdb shows in-frame clones only, minus some. The sample lists 21,000 or so clones, 88% occurring once. In the United States, treatment was given to all participants with HIV. This clone appeared a single time. What it recognizes is unknown. Findings of the study overall: Comparison with controls showed narrower CDR3 length ranges in HIV repertoires.

The CDR3 totals 17 residues. V dropped 6 bases and J dropped 1; count of bases not matched to a gene: 12. Germline V lookup: CDR1 WNHNN, CDR2 SYGVQD (reference sequence). The sample in question was unsorted PBMCs, obtained 2.3 years after starting antiretroviral therapy. The V gene is TRBV10-1, the J gene TRBJ2-3; 8 bases match TRBD1. This sequence was found in a man in his sixties with HIV. The CDR3 spells CASSTTRGPSGTDTQYF. The CDR3, as DNA: TGCGCCAGCAGCACTACCAGGGGGCCATCTGGCACAGATACGCAGTATTTT.